Listed here are 19 T cell receptor beta chains from one sample, sequenced in a study of T cells in Graves' hyperthyroidism and ophthalmopathy. TCR beta CDR3 region amplification was performed from RNA transcripts. Using the HTBI primer set, a first-round RT-PCR was run on the TCR CDR3. TCRdb re-called the multiplex PCR reads with MiXCR, one entry per CDR3 protein. Of fewer than 110,000 distinct CDR3 sequences listed, over 45% were seen once; the top ten hold approximately 24%. Sequenced sample: blood. The receptors stem from a man aged 40-49 years with Graves' hyperthyroidism.

The chain uses TRBV5-5 and TRBJ1-5; weak D call: TRBD1 (5 bases). From germline, CDR1 is SGHKS and CDR2 YYEKEE (reference sequence). The germline V and J ends were trimmed by 10 bases and 3 bases, with 11 bases remaining between them. The CDR3 is made up of 12 amino acids. The DNA for the CDR3 is TGTGCCCGAGACAGCCTCAATCAGCCCCAGCATTTT. This codes for CARDSLNQPQHF.

Concerning this clonotype itself: A much more abundant neighbour one base away suggests this may be a read error. The J gene is TRBJ1-3, the V gene TRBV5-1; 7 bases match TRBD1. Germline CDR1 SGHRS, CDR2 YFSETQ. V shed 5 bases, J shed 4 bases, and the junction held 9 bases outside the gene matches. The CDR3 contains 15 residues. The DNA of the CDR3 is TGCGCCAGCAGTAGAATAGGGGGCGCCGGAAACACCATATATTTT. Protein sequence: CASSRIGGAGNTIYF.

This clonotype has only one observation. This chain uses TRBV29-1 with TRBJ1-2; the match to TRBD1 covers 7 bases. The germline CDR1 and CDR2 sequences are SQVTM and ANQGSEA. Trimming cost V 6 bases and J 4 bases; bases outside gene matches: 5. This CDR3 is built from 12 residues. CDR3 region: CSVKTGPYGYTF. Here the CDR3 DNA reads TGCAGCGTGAAGACAGGGCCCTATGGCTACACCTTC.

Details on this clonotype: Lacking the conserved final phenylalanine or tryptophan, this CDR3 likely reflects a read error. V usage is TRBV7-2 and J usage is TRBJ2-7; D not certain. The CDR3 is made up of 16 amino acids. V was clipped by 5 bases and J by 2 bases, with 19 bases between them. CDR1 is SGHTA, CDR2 FQGNSA, per germline. The CDR3 bases are TGTGCCAGCAGCCCTGGGTACGGCGGTCTCACCTACGAGCAGTACTAC. This codes for CASSPGYGGLTYEQYY.

This clonotype was observed many times. CDR3: CASSLDLAGNTGELFF. CDR3 nucleotides: TGCGCCAGCAGCTTGGACCTAGCGGGGAACACCGGGGAGCTGTTTTTT. The chain is built from TRBV5-1 and TRBJ2-2; 8 bases map to TRBD2. With V trimmed by 0 bases and J by 1 base, 2 bases remained unmatched. There are 16 residues in the CDR3. Germline lookup yields CDR1 SGHRS and CDR2 YFSETQ.

The gene calls are TRBV24-1 and TRBJ2-5; D unclear. V lost 5 bases and J 5 bases, leaving 11 bases between the germline ends. CDR1 is KGHDR, CDR2 SFDVKD, per germline. The CDR3 sequence is 13 residues long. CDR3 coding DNA: TGTGCCACCAGTGGATCCTCACAGGAGACCCAGTACTTC. Its translation is CATSGSSQETQYF.

About this clonotype: Compared with germline, one end of the junction differs, possibly owing to a read error. The chain recombines TRBV11-2 with TRBJ1-5; D might be TRBD1 (6 bases). From germline, CDR1 is SGHAT and CDR2 FQNNGV. The CDR3 has 17 residues. The CDR3, as DNA: TGTACCAGCAGCTTATATGGCGGGACACGGTCAGGTCAGCCCCAGCATTTT. It is translated as CTSSLYGGTRSGQPQHF.

The chain employs TRBV2 and TRBJ1-1; D might be TRBD1 (5 bases). V shed 6 bases and J shed 2 bases, with 19 bases lying between them. The V gene's germline CDR1 is SNHLY and CDR2 FYNNEI. The CDR3 totals 16 residues. In DNA form, the CDR3 reads TGTGCCAGCAGGGCAGGGAGCAATCAGCCAAACACTGAAGCTTTCTTT. Protein sequence: CASRAGSNQPNTEAFF.

The chain has TRBV2 and TRBJ2-7, with D perhaps being TRBD1 or TRBD2 (6 bases each). The CDR3 is 14 amino acids. Trimming took 8 bases from V and 0 from J, leaving 14 bases between them. CDR1 and CDR2 (germline): SNHLY, FYNNEI. CDR3 residues: CASGTGGRSYEQYF. The CDR3 nucleotides read TGTGCCAGCGGTACCGGGGGCCGCTCCTACGAGCAGTACTTC.

This clonotype was detected a few times. The V call is TRBV3-2, the J call TRBJ1-1. TRBV3-2 is a documented pseudogene. CDR3 length equals 14 residues. Here the CDR3 DNA reads TGTGCCAGCAGCCAAGATTTCCGGAGAACTGAAGCTTTCTTT. It is translated as CASSQDFRRTEAFF.

This clonotype has at least ten counts. CDR3 nucleotide sequence: TGTGCCAGCAGTGTGGTAGCGGGGGGTGCCGGGGAGCTGTTTTTT. It codes for CASSVVAGGAGELFF. The chain uses TRBV2 and TRBJ2-2; 10 positions agree with TRBD2. The CDR3 loop spans 15 amino acids. Germline CDR1 reads SNHLY; CDR2 reads FYNNEI. V shed 4 bases, J shed 6 bases, and the junction held 5 bases outside the gene matches. The variable domain in full, completed from reference TRBV2 and TRBJ2-2, reads EPEVTQTPSHQVTQMGQEVILRCVPISNHLYFYWYRQILGQKVEFLVSFYNNEISEKSEIFDDQFSVERPDGSNFTLKIRSTKLEDSAMYFCASSVVAGGAGELFFGEGSRLTVL.

The sample holds many counts of this clonotype. The V gene is TRBV11-2, the J gene TRBJ1-4; the match to TRBD1 covers 7 bases. The CDR3 loop spans 14 amino acids. Germline V gives CDR1 SGHAT, CDR2 FQNNGV. J gave up 11 bases and V 5 bases, and 11 bases lay outside the gene matches. CDR3 protein: CASSTRQGEWKLFF. The CDR3 DNA reads as TGTGCCAGCAGCACCCGACAGGGCGAGTGGAAACTGTTTTTT.

At least ten counts were recorded for this clonotype. This chain joins TRBV2 and TRBJ2-1; D gene unclear. V lost 6 bases and J 4 bases, leaving 4 bases between the germline ends. The CDR3 extends over 11 amino acids. The germline gives CDR1 SNHLY, CDR2 FYNNEI. The CDR3 sequence: CASRQYNEQFF. The CDR3 DNA is TGTGCCAGCAGACAATACAATGAGCAGTTCTTC.

This clonotype came up many times. DNA of the CDR3: TGTGCCAGCAGGACACAACTCTACGAGCAGTACTTC. Protein: CASRTQLYEQYF. The V and J genes are TRBV6-1 and TRBJ2-7; the D is unclear. V was cut by 6 bases and J by 3 bases, with 9 bases left in between. CDR1 and CDR2 (germline): MNHNS, SASEGT. The CDR3 runs 12 residues.

This clonotype was observed many times. CDR3 in DNA: TGTGCCAGCAGCCCCGGCAATGAGCAGTTCTTC. It specifies CASSPGNEQFF. V and J are TRBV7-6 and TRBJ2-1; no clear D. Trimming took 5 bases from V and 6 from J, leaving 5 bases between them. Germline V CDR1 and CDR2: SGHVS, FNYEAQ. This CDR3 region has 11 residues.

V and J are TRBV19 and TRBJ2-7; 10 bases fit TRBD1. J lost 6 bases, V lost 6 bases, and 11 bases had no gene match. Germline CDR1 and CDR2: LNHDA and SQIVND (reference sequence). The CDR3 runs to 15 residues. CDR3 nucleotide sequence: TGTGCCAGTAGGCCGAGGGGGACAGGGGAGGGCGAGCAGTACTTC. It encodes CASRPRGTGEGEQYF.

V and J are TRBV28 and TRBJ1-2; 8 nucleotides align to TRBD1. The germline CDR1 and CDR2 sequences are MDHEN and SYDVKM. J lost 5 bases, V lost 5 bases, and 10 bases had no gene match. CDR3 length: 15 amino acids. The CDR3 DNA reads TGTGCCAGCAGTGTTAGGGACAGGTCTCGATATGGCTACACCTTC. Translated, it gives CASSVRDRSRYGYTF.

This clonotype came up many times. The CDR3 sequence: CASSRGSSYNEQFF. The CDR3 coding sequence is TGCGCCAGCAGCCGGGGCAGCTCCTACAATGAGCAGTTCTTC. The chain couples TRBV5-1 to TRBJ2-1, with D perhaps given as TRBD1 or TRBD2 (5 bases each). Germline assignment: CDR1 SGHRS and CDR2 YFSETQ. The CDR3 length is 14 residues. Trimming shortened V by 4 bases and J by 0 bases, and 8 bases separated the two germline ends.

This clonotype was seen ten or more times. The chain is built from TRBV20-1 and TRBJ2-1; the D is unclear. Trimming removed 0 bases from V and 0 bases from J, with 15 bases in between. Germline lookup yields CDR1 DFQATT and CDR2 SNEGSKA (reference sequence). CDR3 length: 17 residues. The CDR3 sequence is CSARDFGRPFSYNEQFF. CDR3 in DNA: TGCAGTGCTAGAGATTTTGGCAGGCCCTTCTCCTACAATGAGCAGTTCTTC.